Shown below are 29 T cell receptor beta chains from a single sample sequenced in a study of shared clonotypes between healthy human individuals. Positively selected for CCR7, the CD45RO-negative cells used as naive CD8 cells excluded terminally differentiated effector memory CD45RA+ cells. TCRdb's copy holds only in-frame clones and misses some; the assay was immunoSEQ multiplex PCR. The data show about 1.9 million clones, around 95% seen once. Specimen: naive CD8+ T cells from PBMCs. These receptor sequences come from a man aged 18 to 29 in good health. Some clones in this sample may be carry-over from other donors' samples.

The chain recombines TRBV5-4 with TRBJ2-1; D remains unclear. Trimming took off 4 bases at V and 3 bases at J, with 2 bases between the two ends. Per germline, CDR1 SGHNT and CDR2 YYREEE (reference sequence). The CDR3 runs 11 residues. As DNA, the CDR3 is TGTGCCAGCAGCCACTACAATGAGCAGTTCTTC. Protein product: CASSHYNEQFF. Full variable domain (rest looked up from reference TRBV5-4 and TRBJ2-1): ETGVTQSPTHLIKTRGQQVTLRCSSQSGHNTVSWYQQALGQGPQFIFQYYREEENGRGNFPPRFSGLQFPNYSSELNVNALELDDSALYLCASSHYNEQFFGPGTRLTVL.

This chain connects TRBV7-8 to TRBJ1-2, with 12 nucleotides matching TRBD1. The germline V gene encodes CDR1 SGHVS and CDR2 FQNEAQ. V shed 4 bases and J 4 bases; nucleotides not matched to a gene: 7. This CDR3 spans 16 amino acids. The CDR3 bases are TGTGCCAGCAGCTCTAGGGGGACAGGGGGCAGCTATGGCTACACCTTC. This encodes CASSSRGTGGSYGYTF. The whole variable domain, remainder taken from reference TRBV7-8 and TRBJ1-2, is GAGVSQSPRYKVAKRGQDVALRCDPISGHVSLFWYQQALGQGPEFLTYFQNEAQLDKSGLPSDRFFAERPEGSVSTLKIQRTQQEDSAVYLCASSSRGTGGSYGYTFGSGTRLTVV.

This clone has a single count. The V call is TRBV7-9, the J call TRBJ2-3; D may be TRBD1 (6 bases). Germline V CDR1 and CDR2: SEHNR, FQNEAQ (reference sequence). Deletions cut 5 bases from V and 7 bases from J, with 22 bases between. This CDR3 has 16 amino acids. CDR3 nucleotide sequence: TGTGCCAGCAGCCCTCCGGGACACCTTGAAACAAATACGCAGTATTTT. This translates into CASSPPGHLETNTQYF.

This clone was detected only a few times. The CDR3 bases are TGTGCCAGTGACTTATCGGGACACTATGGCTACACCTTC. Its translation is CASDLSGHYGYTF. The chain combines TRBV19 with TRBJ1-2; D is possibly TRBD1 (5 bases). Germline loops: CDR1 LNHDA, CDR2 SQIVND (reference sequence). The CDR3 contains 13 residues. Trimming removed 8 bases from V and 3 bases from J, with 13 bases in between.

This sequence joins TRBV27 and TRBJ2-7; D is undetermined. CDR1 is MNHEY, CDR2 SMNVEV, per germline (reference sequence). V lost 5 bases to trimming and J lost 6 bases, with 20 bases between them. This CDR3 has 15 amino acids. CDR3 nucleotide sequence: TGTGCCAGCAGTGTCCAAATCGGCCCCAAGAGCGAGCAGTACTTC. Protein: CASSVQIGPKSEQYF.

This chain connects TRBV19 to TRBJ2-1; 9 bases are a match to TRBD1. Per the germline V gene, CDR1 is LNHDA and CDR2 is SQIVND (reference sequence). This CDR3 spans 14 amino acids. V was clipped by 9 bases and J by 7 bases; unmatched bases: 10. CDR3 region: CASRVGTGLNEQFF. The CDR3 nucleotides read TGTGCCAGCCGGGTAGGGACAGGGTTGAATGAGCAGTTCTTC.

The chain has TRBV27 and TRBJ2-7, with 10 bases matching TRBD2. With 8 bases clipped from V and 5 bases from J, the junction kept 9 bases outside the gene matches. Germline CDR1 MNHEY, CDR2 SMNVEV (reference sequence). The length of the CDR3 is 14 residues. CDR3 sequence: CASSVTSGSHEQYF. CDR3 coding DNA: TGTGCCAGCTCCGTGACTAGCGGGTCCCACGAGCAGTACTTC.

Turning to this clone: The sample holds other DNA sequences that translate to the same CDR3. The gene calls are TRBV4-2 and TRBJ2-7; the D gene could be TRBD1 or TRBD2 (6 bases each). V dropped 1 base and J dropped 1 base, with 8 bases sitting between them. The CDR3 totals 14 residues. Germline-derived CDR1 and CDR2 are LGHNA and YNFKEQ. The CDR3 is CASSQVGGSYEQYF. In DNA form, the CDR3 reads TGTGCCAGCAGCCAAGTAGGGGGGTCCTACGAGCAGTACTTC.

The genes are TRBV9 and TRBJ1-1; D may be TRBD1 (5 bases). V was cut by 0 bases and J by 0 bases, with 12 bases left in between. The CDR3 loop spans 16 amino acids. The germline V gene has CDR1 SGDLS and CDR2 YYNGEE. The CDR3 region is CASSVDGKGVNTEAFF. The CDR3 nucleotides are TGTGCCAGCAGCGTAGATGGGAAAGGGGTGAACACTGAAGCTTTCTTT.

The chain couples TRBV14 to TRBJ2-7, with 9 bases fitting TRBD2. The CDR3 extends over 15 amino acids. Germline-derived CDR1 and CDR2 are SGHDN and FVKESK. The trim removed 5 bases at V and 2 bases at J, leaving 7 bases unmatched. The CDR3 DNA follows: TGTGCCAGCAGCGGGAGACTAGCGGTAACCTACGAGCAGTACTTC. It is translated as CASSGRLAVTYEQYF.

V gene TRBV4-1 combines with J gene TRBJ1-2; 9 nucleotides line up with TRBD1. The CDR3 totals 15 residues. The J segment lost 8 bases and the V segment lost 1 base, leaving 8 bases of the junction unmatched. Germline V CDR1 and CDR2: MGHRA, YSYEKL. In nucleotides, the CDR3 is TGCGCCAGCAGCCAAGGGGACAGGGTAGGATTGGGCTACACCTTC. This gives the protein CASSQGDRVGLGYTF.

The chain is built from TRBV25-1 and TRBJ2-5; 9 bases are a match to TRBD2. Trimming at V came to 7 bases and at J to 1 base, leaving 10 bases not matched to a gene. The CDR3 is 16 amino acids. Germline lookup yields CDR1 MGHDK and CDR2 SYGVNS. The CDR3 reads CASTLLAGEGQETQYF. The CDR3 region has the DNA TGTGCCAGCACCCTCTTAGCGGGAGAGGGCCAAGAGACCCAGTACTTC.

The J gene is TRBJ2-7, the V gene TRBV9; possibly TRBD1 or TRBD2 for D (6 bases each). CDR1 and CDR2 from the germline V gene are SGDLS and YYNGEE. The CDR3 covers 14 residues. V was trimmed by 3 bases and J by 5 bases, leaving 15 bases between them. This chain's CDR3 is CASSAQGTGDEQYF. As DNA, the CDR3 is TGTGCCAGCAGCGCCCAGGGGACTGGCGACGAGCAGTACTTC.

The CDR3 DNA follows: TGTGCCAGCAGCCTAGGACAGTCCACAGATACGCAGTATTTT. Translated, it gives CASSLGQSTDTQYF. The gene calls are TRBV9 and TRBJ2-3, with D possibly TRBD1 on 6 matching bases. V was cut by 4 bases and J by 2 bases, with 11 bases left in between. There are 14 residues in the CDR3. Germline CDR1 reads SGDLS; CDR2 reads YYNGEE. Full variable domain (missing parts from reference TRBV9 and TRBJ2-3): DSGVTQTPKHLITATGQRVTLRCSPRSGDLSVYWYQQSLDQGLQFLIQYYNGEERAKGNILERFSAQQFPDLHSELNLSSLELGDSALYFCASSLGQSTDTQYFGPGTRLTVL.

The gene calls are TRBV7-8 and TRBJ1-1; D remains ambiguous. Germline values: CDR1 SGHVS, CDR2 FQNEAQ. Trimming cost V 0 bases and J 5 bases, with 13 bases left between them. The CDR3 is 15 residues long. CDR3 amino acids: CASSLAPEGRTEAFF. The CDR3, as DNA: TGTGCCAGCAGCTTAGCGCCGGAAGGGAGGACTGAAGCTTTCTTT.

The CDR3 region has the DNA TGCGCCAGCAGCCATAACTACCCCGGGGCCTACAATGAGCAGTTCTTC. Protein product: CASSHNYPGAYNEQFF. The genes are TRBV5-1 and TRBJ2-1, with D possibly matching TRBD2 (5 bases). The CDR3 runs to 16 residues. Germline lookup yields CDR1 SGHRS and CDR2 YFSETQ. V gave up 4 bases and J gave up 2 bases, with 16 bases separating them.

The rearrangement links TRBV4-3 to TRBJ1-4; TRBD1 agrees at 9 bases. Germline V gene sequence: CDR1 LGHNA, CDR2 YSLEER. This CDR3 spans 18 amino acids. The trim removed 0 bases at V and 0 bases at J, leaving 5 bases unmatched. The CDR3 DNA sequence: TGCGCCAGCAGCCAAGATGGGACAGGGAGTGCAACTAATGAAAAACTGTTTTTT. Protein product: CASSQDGTGSATNEKLFF.

This chain uses TRBV6-4 with TRBJ2-3; D is possibly TRBD2 (5 bases). CDR1 and CDR2 (germline): MRHNA, SNTAGT. V dropped 6 bases and J dropped 2 bases, with 18 bases sitting between them. The CDR3 is 16 amino acids. Here the CDR3 DNA reads TGTGCCAGCAGCCCGGACTCGCCAGCGGACACAGATACGCAGTATTTT. Protein: CASSPDSPADTDTQYF.

This clone was seen once. CDR3 coding DNA: TGTGCCAGCAGCTCCGGGACAGGGAGTGGAAACACCATATATTTT. Translated: CASSSGTGSGNTIYF. The chain uses TRBV5-6 and TRBJ1-3; 9 bases agree with TRBD1. V lost 3 bases, J lost 3 bases, and 4 bases stayed unmatched. The V gene's germline CDR1 is SGHDT and CDR2 YYEEEE. The CDR3 is 15 residues long.

V and J are TRBV27 and TRBJ2-7; D gene uncertain. The CDR3 has 13 residues. The V gene lost 5 bases and the J gene lost 2 bases, with 10 bases spanning the gap. CDR1 and CDR2 from the germline V gene are MNHEY and SMNVEV (reference sequence). This chain's CDR3 is CASSPTRPYEQYF. In DNA, the CDR3 is TGTGCCAGCAGTCCCACCCGCCCCTACGAGCAGTACTTC.

The chain links TRBV2 to TRBJ1-2, with 7 nucleotides matching TRBD1. This CDR3 has 13 residues. Germline-derived CDR1 and CDR2 are SNHLY and FYNNEI. The junction had 1 base not matched to a gene; V was cut back by 3 bases and J by 3 bases. The CDR3 region is CASSEGTDYGYTF. The DNA of the CDR3 is TGTGCCAGCAGTGAGGGGACAGACTATGGCTACACCTTC.

J is TRBJ2-7 and V is TRBV7-9; 8 nucleotides agree with TRBD1. Germline loops: CDR1 SEHNR, CDR2 FQNEAQ (reference sequence). After removal of 2 bases from V and 4 bases from J, the junction contained 13 bases not matched to a gene. This CDR3 spans 17 amino acids. The CDR3 DNA reads as TGTGCCAGCAGCTTACCCTCCCACCGGGACAGGACATACGAGCAGTACTTC. Its protein product is CASSLPSHRDRTYEQYF. Filled out from reference TRBV7-9 and TRBJ2-7, the complete variable domain reads DTGVSQNPRHKITKRGQNVTFRCDPISEHNRLYWYRQTLGQGPEFLTYFQNEAQLEKSRLLSDRFSAERPKGSFSTLEIQRTEQGDSAMYLCASSLPSHRDRTYEQYFGPGTRLTVT.

The chain has TRBV5-4 and TRBJ2-7; 10 nucleotides agree with TRBD2. CDR1 is SGHNT, CDR2 YYREEE, per germline (reference sequence). CDR3 length: 16 amino acids. With V trimmed by 4 bases and J by 0 bases, 7 bases remained unmatched. CDR3 bases: TGTGCCAGCAGCCAAGAAAGCGGGAGGGCCTCCTACGAGCAGTACTTC. It encodes CASSQESGRASYEQYF. The full variable domain, in which reference TRBV5-4 and TRBJ2-7 provide the parts outside the CDR3, is ETGVTQSPTHLIKTRGQQVTLRCSSQSGHNTVSWYQQALGQGPQFIFQYYREEENGRGNFPPRFSGLQFPNYSSELNVNALELDDSALYLCASSQESGRASYEQYFGPGTRLTVT.

CDR3 DNA: TGCAGCGTTGGAACAGACTCTGGGGCCAACGTCCTGACTTTC. This encodes CSVGTDSGANVLTF. The chain joins TRBV29-1 to TRBJ2-6; no firm D call. V was cut by 4 bases and J by 0 bases, with 7 bases left in between. The CDR3 runs to 14 residues. Germline V lookup: CDR1 SQVTM, CDR2 ANQGSEA.

This chain connects TRBV11-2 to TRBJ1-1; D remains unclear. The V end was cut by 1 base, the J end by 7 bases, with 7 bases between. This CDR3 has 12 residues. Looked up from germline, CDR1 is SGHAT and CDR2 is FQNNGV. CDR3: CASSLGIGEAFF. The CDR3 region has the DNA TGTGCCAGCAGCTTAGGTATCGGTGAAGCTTTCTTT.

V is TRBV6-4 and J is TRBJ2-4; maybe TRBD1 (6 bases). This CDR3 region has 16 residues. The ends were cut back, 0 bases at V and 12 bases at J, with 21 bases in the middle. Germline assignment: CDR1 MRHNA and CDR2 SNTAGT. CDR3 DNA: TGTGCCAGCAGTGACTCGTACCTGCAGAGGGGGTATTGTCAGTACTTC. This gives the protein CASSDSYLQRGYCQYF.

The sample holds one count of this clone. The chain employs TRBV4-1 and TRBJ1-1; D remains unclear. V shed 0 bases and J shed 5 bases, with 13 bases lying between them. The V gene's germline CDR1 is MGHRA and CDR2 YSYEKL. The CDR3 runs to 15 residues. CDR3 amino acids: CASSQDSWEGTEAFF. The CDR3, as DNA: TGCGCCAGCAGCCAAGATTCATGGGAAGGGACTGAAGCTTTCTTT.

The chain links TRBV11-2 to TRBJ2-4, with D possibly being TRBD1 or TRBD2 (5 bases each). Germline V gives CDR1 SGHAT, CDR2 FQNNGV. The V end was cut by 5 bases, the J end by 8 bases, with 16 bases between. The CDR3 contains 14 residues. The CDR3 nucleotides read TGTGCCAGCAGCCCTGGTTGGGGGAGAGACATTCAGTACTTC. It is translated as CASSPGWGRDIQYF.

V gene TRBV14 combines with J gene TRBJ2-3; 8 nucleotides match TRBD1. The germline V gene has CDR1 SGHDN and CDR2 FVKESK. CDR3 length equals 19 residues. V shed 0 bases and J 8 bases; nucleotides not matched to a gene: 19. CDR3 in DNA: TGTGCCAGCAGCCAAGAGCCCGGACAGGGACGTGGGGTACGCGGTACGCAGTATTTT. This codes for CASSQEPGQGRGVRGTQYF.